The 24 T cell receptor beta chains given below trace back to one sample, sequenced in a study of follicular helper T cells after annual influenza vaccination. Sequencing used immunoSEQ multiplex PCR; TCRdb keeps in-frame clones, though not all of them. The table shows hundreds of clones, with around 80% occurring only once. As for time point: 2015-2016 season, pre-vaccination. The source material was CXCR5+ CD38+ circulating T follicular helper cells from blood, sampled on the day of influenza vaccination. As to subset: circulating Tfh, non-naive CD4+CXCR5+PD-1+ (ICOS+CD38+ or ICOS-CD38-). Source of these receptors: an adult who received the influenza vaccine.

The chain recombines TRBV9 with TRBJ2-3, with 13 bases aligning to TRBD2. The CDR3 has 16 amino acids. The germline V gene has CDR1 SGDLS and CDR2 YYNGEE. The trim removed 4 bases at V and 1 base at J, leaving 3 bases unmatched. The CDR3 DNA is TGTGCCAGCAGCACGGGACTAGCGGGGCGCACAGATACGCAGTATTTT. It is translated as CASSTGLAGRTDTQYF.

This sequence joins TRBV6-6 and TRBJ1-1; 9 positions agree with TRBD1. CDR3 length: 15 residues. Germline lookup yields CDR1 MNHNY and CDR2 SVGAGI (reference sequence). V shed 6 bases, J shed 5 bases, and the junction held 10 bases outside the gene matches. This chain's CDR3 is CASSEPRDRATEAFF. DNA of the CDR3: TGTGCCAGCAGCGAGCCTCGGGACAGGGCGACTGAAGCTTTCTTT.

The chain employs TRBV28 and TRBJ1-5; no clear D gene. Trimming stripped 6 bases from V and 2 bases from J, with 11 bases between. The CDR3 has 14 amino acids. Germline CDR1 and CDR2: MDHEN and SYDVKM. The CDR3 loop is CASRKERGNQPQHF. CDR3 in DNA: TGTGCCAGCAGGAAGGAGAGGGGCAATCAGCCCCAGCATTTT.

This clone has a single count. This rearrangement joins TRBV7-2 to TRBJ1-2, with D possibly matching TRBD1 (5 bases). CDR1 SGHTA and CDR2 FQGNSA come from the germline V gene. Trimming shortened V by 0 bases and J by 3 bases, and 8 bases separated the two germline ends. CDR3 length: 14 amino acids. This CDR3 is CASSLAGDDYGYTF. CDR3 DNA: TGTGCCAGCAGCTTAGCTGGGGACGACTATGGCTACACCTTC.

The chain is built from TRBV5-1 and TRBJ2-3; 7 bases are a match to TRBD1. This CDR3 comprises 15 residues. Trimming removed 5 bases from V and 4 bases from J; junction bases left unmatched: 10. Germline loops: CDR1 SGHRS, CDR2 YFSETQ. CDR3 sequence reads: CASSTQGDRSDTQYF. The CDR3 DNA reads TGCGCCAGCAGTACCCAAGGGGACAGATCAGATACGCAGTATTTT.

The rearrangement uses TRBV7-3 and TRBJ2-1; D call uncertain. Trimming removed 1 base at V and 6 bases at J, with 7 bases between. Germline CDR1 and CDR2: SGHTA and FQGTGA. The CDR3 has 13 residues. The CDR3 region has the DNA TGTGCCAGCAGCTTAAAGGCGGCCAATGAGCAGTTCTTC. Its translation is CASSLKAANEQFF.

The genes are TRBV7-9 and TRBJ1-1; TRBD1 aligns across 7 bases. Germline CDR1 is SEHNR and CDR2 is FQNEAQ (reference sequence). CDR3 length: 12 amino acids. V trimming: 5 bases; J trimming: 10 bases; junction bases outside the gene matches: 7. CDR3 loop: CASSAADRVAFF. The DNA for the CDR3 is TGTGCCAGCAGCGCCGCAGACAGGGTAGCTTTCTTT.

The rearrangement uses TRBV4-3 and TRBJ2-2; 11 positions match TRBD2. J was trimmed by 8 bases and V by 3 bases; bases with no gene match: 8. Germline lookup yields CDR1 LGHNA and CDR2 YSLEER. This CDR3 comprises 16 residues. The chain's CDR3 is CASSHDSGGGLGELFF. The CDR3 DNA reads TGCGCCAGCAGCCATGATAGCGGGGGGGGGTTGGGGGAGCTGTTTTTT.

The rearrangement uses TRBV5-3 and TRBJ1-1; the D is unclear. TRBV5-3 is an ORF for which the function is uncertain. The V end was cut by 2 bases, the J end by 1 base, with 21 bases between. The CDR3 has 18 amino acids. CDR3 coding DNA: TGTGCCAGAAGCTTTCAATTGCGGCCAGCCCTAGGGAACACTGAAGCTTTCTTT. Translation: CARSFQLRPALGNTEAFF.

This chain joins TRBV6-6 and TRBJ1-1; tentatively, D is TRBD1 (5 bases). The V end was cut by 4 bases, the J end by 5 bases, with 5 bases between. This CDR3 region has 11 residues. Looked up from germline, CDR1 is MNHNY and CDR2 is SVGAGI (reference sequence). The CDR3 DNA follows: TGTGCCAGCAGTTGGGGGACTGAAGCTTTCTTT. Translation gives CASSWGTEAFF.

The chain combines TRBV5-4 with TRBJ1-1; a possible D gene is TRBD1 (5 bases). The CDR3 loop spans 15 amino acids. Germline lookup yields CDR1 SGHNT and CDR2 YYREEE (reference sequence). V was shortened by 0 bases and J by 0 bases, with 9 bases between the two germline ends. CDR3: CASSLGGGMNTEAFF. The CDR3 coding sequence is TGTGCCAGCAGCTTGGGGGGCGGAATGAACACTGAAGCTTTCTTT.

The sample holds a few counts of this clone. The genes are TRBV6-1 and TRBJ2-7; TRBD1 is a possible D gene (6 bases). Germline-derived CDR1 and CDR2 are MNHNS and SASEGT. This CDR3 contains 14 residues. Trimming pared 6 bases from V and 4 bases from J, leaving 16 bases between. The CDR3 bases are TGTGCCAGCAGACCCTATACAGGGATGTACGAGCAGTACTTC. Its protein product is CASRPYTGMYEQYF.

This clone was recorded once. J is TRBJ2-7 and V is TRBV18; 7 bases fit TRBD2. Germline-derived CDR1 and CDR2 are KGHSH and LQKENI. With V trimmed by 2 bases and J by 0 bases, 4 bases remained unmatched. The CDR3 has 15 residues. CDR3 sequence (DNA): TGTGCCAGCTCACCAGGGGGAGGGTCCTCCTACGAGCAGTACTTC. Amino acids: CASSPGGGSSYEQYF.

V is TRBV30 and J is TRBJ1-1, with D perhaps TRBD1 (6 bases). The CDR3 totals 11 residues. Germline CDR1 GTSNPN, CDR2 SVGIG (reference sequence). Trimming stripped 7 bases from V and 8 bases from J, with 14 bases between. CDR3 bases: TGTGCCTCGAACTCCGGGACAGAAGCTTTCTTT. Translating it yields CASNSGTEAFF.

This clone was seen only a few times. The chain is built from TRBV2 and TRBJ2-7; 7 bases match TRBD2. The CDR3 contains 15 residues. Germline V gene data show CDR1 as SNHLY and CDR2 as FYNNEI. The trim removed 8 bases at V and 6 bases at J, leaving 16 bases unmatched. As DNA, the CDR3 is TGTGCCAGCCCTCCGGGAGGCCACCCCTTAGGCGAGCAGTACTTC. Amino acid sequence: CASPPGGHPLGEQYF.

This clone was seen more than once but under ten times. The J gene is TRBJ1-1, the V gene TRBV7-2; D remains ambiguous. Trimming removed 4 bases at V and 1 base at J, with 7 bases between. CDR1 is SGHTA and CDR2 is FQGNSA in the germline V gene. The CDR3 has 13 residues. Here the CDR3 DNA reads TGTGCCAGCAGCTCGTCTACGAACACTGAAGCTTTCTTT. This encodes CASSSSTNTEAFF.

The J gene is TRBJ1-1, the V gene TRBV5-1; D perhaps matches TRBD1 (5 bases). This CDR3 region has 14 residues. Germline CDR1 and CDR2: SGHRS and YFSETQ. Trimming took 2 bases from V and 5 from J, leaving 13 bases between them. Written as DNA, the CDR3 is TGCGCCAGCAGCTTTGGGGGGAGTGAAACTGAAGCTTTCTTT. As protein: CASSFGGSETEAFF.

The chain has TRBV7-2 and TRBJ2-3, with D maybe TRBD1 (5 bases). Germline CDR1 reads SGHTA; CDR2 reads FQGNSA. The germline V and J ends were trimmed by 1 base and 6 bases, with 11 bases remaining between them. The CDR3 spans 14 residues. Here the CDR3 reads CASSLVQALDTQYF. The CDR3 DNA reads TGTGCCAGCAGCTTAGTACAGGCTTTGGATACGCAGTATTTT.

This chain uses TRBV6-5 with TRBJ1-2; weak D call: TRBD1 (5 bases). Germline CDR1 MNHEY, CDR2 SVGAGI. The CDR3 totals 15 residues. Trimming left V 2 bases short and J 5 bases short, with 15 bases between. The DNA of the CDR3 is TGTGCCAGCAGTTACACCTCCGGGACGGCTTATGGCTACACCTTC. It yields the protein CASSYTSGTAYGYTF.

The V and J genes are TRBV7-2 and TRBJ2-1; D not certain. The germline V gene has CDR1 SGHTA and CDR2 FQGNSA. The CDR3 loop spans 16 amino acids. V lost 0 bases and J lost 1, with 10 bases in between. In DNA, the CDR3 is TGTGCCAGCAGCTTAGCTACAGCCGAGTCCTACAATGAGCAGTTCTTC. This translates into CASSLATAESYNEQFF.

The DNA for the CDR3 is TGTGCCAGCAGTCTTCACCCAGGGTTGTACGAGCAGTACTTC. Translating gives CASSLHPGLYEQYF. This chain links TRBV27 with TRBJ2-7, with a tentative D call TRBD1 (5 bases). Germline lookup yields CDR1 MNHEY and CDR2 SMNVEV (reference sequence). Trimming pared 5 bases from V and 4 bases from J, leaving 15 bases between. The CDR3 spans 14 residues.

V is TRBV6-5 and J is TRBJ1-2; D gene uncertain. This CDR3 is built from 12 residues. V was trimmed by 6 bases and J by 7 bases, leaving 12 bases between them. Germline values: CDR1 MNHEY, CDR2 SVGAGI. The CDR3 coding sequence is TGTGCCAGCAGCCGGCCCGGGTCTGGCTACACCTTC. Protein product: CASSRPGSGYTF.

This clone has a handful of counts. This rearrangement joins TRBV18 to TRBJ1-1; no clear D. Germline V gene data show CDR1 as KGHSH and CDR2 as LQKENI. The V gene lost 6 bases and the J gene lost 4 bases, with 15 bases spanning the gap. CDR3 size: 14 residues. The DNA for the CDR3 is TGTGCCAGCTCCCCCGAGGAGTTTCGCACTGAAGCTTTCTTT. Its translation: CASSPEEFRTEAFF.

The chain combines TRBV27 with TRBJ2-1, with TRBD2 matching over 7 bases. The J segment lost 5 bases and the V segment lost 1 base, leaving 5 bases of the junction unmatched. Looked up from germline, CDR1 is MNHEY and CDR2 is SMNVEV (reference sequence). The CDR3 spans 15 residues. The CDR3 loop is CASSLLGGDNNEQFF. CDR3 DNA: TGTGCCAGCAGTTTATTGGGGGGGGATAACAATGAGCAGTTCTTC.